The source of this T cell receptor (beta chain) is a study of blood T cell repertoires in COVID-19. Whole-study context: The cDNA or gDNA used as material had been derived from T cells, B-cell-depleted T cells, or PBMCs.

Source study methods: It was from reference gene primer amplification that nucleated cell counts were estimated. Profiled with immunoSEQ multiplex PCR; TCRdb holds only in-frame clones, not every one. D and trimming come from the DNA, and the V and J calls and clone size come from that table. The sample holds 70,000 to 75,000 clones; 90% are singletons and the top ten take 5.1%. Germline V gene data show CDR1 as SGHDT and CDR2 as YYEEEE. This CDR3 comprises 16 residues. V lost 0 bases to trimming and J lost 1 base, with 13 bases between them. Sequencing was carried out using peripheral blood. The chain recombines TRBV5-6 with TRBJ2-5; perhaps TRBD1 as D (5 bases). The receptor comes from a woman aged 18-29 years with acute or convalescent COVID-19. CDR3 DNA: TGTGCCAGCAGCTTGGTTCGACAGACATTCCAAGAGACCCAGTACTTC. It translates to CASSLVRQTFQETQYF.